This TCR beta chain was observed in a study of vaccination and CD4 T cells after COVID-19. Study information: Cultures serving as controls received a peptide pool (CEFX or HIV-1 Nef) or no peptide.

In regard to this clonotype: Its antigen is not known.

The germline V and J ends were trimmed by 4 bases and 3 bases, with 3 bases remaining between them. CDR1 and CDR2 from the germline V gene are MDHEN and SYDVKM. The CDR3 runs 12 residues. Regarding treatment: approximately nine-day PBMC culture with coronavirus spike peptide pools or control peptides (ViraFEST assay). According to the study, CD4+ T cells from the unexposed donor were gathered ahead of the COVID-19 pandemic (2011-2018). An Oncomine TCR Beta short-read assay was used to sequence the DNA from cultured CD4+ T cells. TCRdb reanalysed the PCR reads using MiXCR and keeps one entry per CDR3 protein. Among thousands of distinct CDR3 sequences listed, 48% were seen once.

Sequenced sample: CD4+ T cells from blood, cultured in vitro. V usage is TRBV28 and J usage is TRBJ1-4; no reliable D call. This clonotype was obtained from a human donor in good health. The CDR3 nucleotides read TGTGCCAGCAGTTCCCCTAATGAAAAACTGTTTTTT. It is translated as CASSSPNEKLFF.